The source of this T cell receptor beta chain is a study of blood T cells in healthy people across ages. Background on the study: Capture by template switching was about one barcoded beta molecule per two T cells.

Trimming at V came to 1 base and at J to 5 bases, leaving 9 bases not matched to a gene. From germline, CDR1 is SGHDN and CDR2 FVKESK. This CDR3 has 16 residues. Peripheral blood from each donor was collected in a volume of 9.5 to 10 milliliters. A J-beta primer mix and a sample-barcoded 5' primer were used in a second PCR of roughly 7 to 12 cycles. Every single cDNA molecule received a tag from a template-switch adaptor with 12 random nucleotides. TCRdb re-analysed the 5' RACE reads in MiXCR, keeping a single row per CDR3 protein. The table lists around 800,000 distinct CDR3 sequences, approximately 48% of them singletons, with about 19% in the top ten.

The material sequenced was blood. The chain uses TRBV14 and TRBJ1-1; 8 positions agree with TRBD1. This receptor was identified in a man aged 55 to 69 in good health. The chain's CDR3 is CASSQGNRGLRTEAFF. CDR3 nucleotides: TGTGCCAGCAGCCAAGGGAACAGGGGGTTAAGGACTGAAGCTTTCTTT. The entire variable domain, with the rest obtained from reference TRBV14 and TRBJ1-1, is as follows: EAGVTQFPSHSVIEKGQTVTLRCDPISGHDNLYWYRRVMGKEIKFLLHFVKESKQDESGMPNNRFLAERTGGTYSTLKVQPAELEDSGVYFCASSQGNRGLRTEAFFGQGTRLTVV.